The 21 T cell receptor beta chains given below trace back to one sample, sequenced in a study of early T cells in non-severe SARS-CoV-2 infection. TCRdb fed the 5' RACE reads into MiXCR, producing one record per CDR3 protein. Among tens of thousands of distinct CDR3 sequences, 5.5% to 8% were seen once, and the ten largest hold 2.5% to 3%. Sequencing was performed on whole blood, taken at baseline. These receptors were obtained from an adult who was a healthcare worker with PCR-confirmed SARS-CoV-2 infection or an uninfected control (not recorded which).

This clonotype was counted a few times. The chain recombines TRBV19 with TRBJ2-5, with D possibly TRBD1 on 6 matching bases. The V end lost 5 bases, the J end lost 2 bases, and 12 bases lay between the germline ends. CDR1 LNHDA and CDR2 SQIVND come from the germline V gene (reference sequence). CDR3 length: 14 residues. CDR3 amino acids: CASSETGSQETQYF. The CDR3 nucleotides are TGTGCCAGTAGTGAGACAGGTTCTCAAGAGACCCAGTACTTC.

The table lists this clonotype with many counts. The chain employs TRBV5-1 and TRBJ1-6, with D hard to call. The germline V and J ends were trimmed by 4 bases and 0 bases, with 14 bases remaining between them. Looked up from germline, CDR1 is SGHRS and CDR2 is YFSETQ. This CDR3 spans 17 amino acids. The CDR3 DNA sequence: TGCGCCAGCAGCGCGAGACCTGGTAGCTCCTATAATTCACCCCTCCACTTT. This sequence encodes CASSARPGSSYNSPLHF.

This clonotype was detected a few times. The chain uses TRBV7-8 and TRBJ2-5, with 10 bases that match TRBD2. Germline CDR1 reads SGHVS; CDR2 reads FQNEAQ. V lost 4 bases to trimming and J lost 3 bases; unmatched junction nucleotides: 2. The CDR3 spans 14 residues. CDR3 sequence: CASSSTSGKETQYF. The CDR3 DNA sequence: TGTGCCAGCAGCTCCACTAGCGGGAAAGAGACCCAGTACTTC.

This clonotype appeared a few times. J is TRBJ2-3 and V is TRBV6-5; 12 nucleotides align to TRBD2. V lost 6 bases and J lost 10; bases outside the gene matches: 17. Germline V gives CDR1 MNHEY, CDR2 SVGAGI. CDR3 size: 17 residues. Here the CDR3 reads CASSDTSGGPPRGSQYF. CDR3 bases: TGTGCCAGCAGCGATACTAGCGGGGGGCCGCCTCGGGGGTCGCAGTATTTT.

Concerning this clonotype itself: This may be a read error, as it is one base from a much larger clone. V and J are TRBV4-3 and TRBJ2-7, with TRBD1 matching 9 bases. This CDR3 region has 15 residues. CDR1 and CDR2 (germline): LGHNA, YSLEER. CDR3 sequence reads: CVSSQQQGAGYEQYF. The CDR3, as DNA: TGCGTCAGCAGCCAACAACAGGGGGCAGGCTACGAGCAGTACTTC.

This clonotype was seen ten or more times. This chain links TRBV7-2 with TRBJ2-7, with 9 bases aligning to TRBD1. Germline V gene data show CDR1 as SGHTA and CDR2 as FQGNSA. V lost 6 bases to trimming and J lost 1 base; unmatched junction nucleotides: 7. The CDR3 length is 15 residues. CDR3 sequence: CASSSGGTGSYEQYF. As DNA, the CDR3 is TGTGCCAGCAGTTCCGGGGGGACAGGGTCCTACGAGCAGTACTTC.

Only a few counts were recorded for this clonotype. The rearrangement links TRBV12-3 or TRBV12-4 to TRBJ1-1, with a possible D match to TRBD1 (5 bases). The germline V and J ends were trimmed by 7 bases and 3 bases, with 18 bases remaining between them. This CDR3 has 15 residues. This chain's CDR3 is CASTPGRGRDTEAFF. The CDR3 nucleotides are TGTGCCAGCACCCCGGGACGAGGGAGGGACACTGAAGCTTTCTTT.

This clonotype was detected ten times or more. In DNA form, the CDR3 reads TGTGCCAGCAGCCGCGGGAGCTTGGATACGCAGTATTTT. Encoded protein: CASSRGSLDTQYF. The V call is TRBV7-6, the J call TRBJ2-3, with 7 bases matching TRBD2. The germline gives CDR1 SGHVS, CDR2 FNYEAQ. This CDR3 region has 13 residues. After removal of 5 bases from V and 6 bases from J, the junction contained 5 bases not matched to a gene.

The gene calls are TRBV19 and TRBJ2-7; D is possibly TRBD1 (6 bases). The CDR3 sequence is 13 residues long. Trimming removed 5 bases from V and 0 bases from J, with 8 bases in between. Germline values: CDR1 LNHDA, CDR2 SQIVND (reference sequence). For the CDR3, the DNA is TGTGCCAGTAGTTGGACAGTCTCCTACGAGCAGTACTTC. It translates to CASSWTVSYEQYF.

This clonotype was recorded many times. The rearrangement joins TRBV19 to TRBJ1-2; D ambiguous. CDR1 LNHDA and CDR2 SQIVND come from the germline V gene (reference sequence). With 3 bases removed from V and 6 bases from J, the gap between germline ends came to 11 bases. CDR3 size: 13 residues. CDR3 nucleotides: TGTGCCAGTAGTATTCGGCGGGAAGATGGCTACACCTTC. Protein: CASSIRREDGYTF.

J is TRBJ2-7 and V is TRBV9; no clear D gene. The CDR3 totals 12 residues. Germline CDR1 is SGDLS and CDR2 is YYNGEE. The germline V and J ends were trimmed by 4 bases and 2 bases, with 7 bases remaining between them. DNA for the CDR3: TGTGCCAGCAGCTCCGCGACCTACGAGCAGTACTTC. It codes for CASSSATYEQYF.

This clonotype showed up just a few times. This chain links TRBV12-3 or TRBV12-4 with TRBJ1-1, with D perhaps matching TRBD1 (6 bases). V lost 4 bases, J lost 1 base, and 13 bases lay in between. CDR3 length: 15 amino acids. The DNA of the CDR3 is TGTGCCAGCAGTTCCCCGGGACAAGAGAACACTGAAGCTTTCTTT. Its translation: CASSSPGQENTEAFF.

The rearrangement uses TRBV4-2 and TRBJ2-4; 7 bases fit TRBD2. V lost 4 bases, J lost 5 bases, and 8 bases stayed unmatched. The CDR3 length is 15 residues. The germline V gene encodes CDR1 LGHNA and CDR2 YNFKEQ. Here the CDR3 reads CASSPLTSGENIQYF. The CDR3 DNA is TGTGCCAGCAGCCCCCTGACCAGCGGGGAAAACATTCAGTACTTC.

In its sample, this clonotype was seen a few times. This rearrangement joins TRBV9 to TRBJ1-2; D unclear. Germline V gene sequence: CDR1 SGDLS, CDR2 YYNGEE. The CDR3 is made up of 13 amino acids. Trimming shortened V by 2 bases and J by 5 bases, and 10 bases separated the two germline ends. The CDR3 sequence: CASSVWSGYGYTF. In nucleotides, the CDR3 is TGTGCCAGCAGCGTCTGGAGCGGGTATGGCTACACCTTC.

This clonotype was observed at least ten times. The V gene is TRBV4-3, the J gene TRBJ2-7, with D perhaps being TRBD1 or TRBD2 (6 bases each). Per germline, CDR1 LGHNA and CDR2 YSLEER. Trimming pared 0 bases from V and 5 bases from J, leaving 14 bases between. This CDR3 is built from 15 residues. For the CDR3, the DNA is TGCGCCAGCAGCCAAGAGGAGGGGACAACACACGAGCAGTACTTC. Its protein product is CASSQEEGTTHEQYF.

This clonotype showed up many times. The J gene is TRBJ2-7, the V gene TRBV5-4; 9 bases match TRBD2. The V gene end was trimmed by 5 bases and the J gene end by 5 bases; junction bases not matched to a gene: 11. In germline, CDR1 is SGHNT, CDR2 YYREEE (reference sequence). The CDR3 has 15 residues. Here the CDR3 reads CASSSARGGPNEQYF. The CDR3 nucleotides read TGTGCCAGCAGTTCCGCGCGGGGGGGCCCCAACGAGCAGTACTTC.

This clonotype was counted many times. The J gene is TRBJ2-1, the V gene TRBV29-1, with TRBD1 identical over 9 bases. J lost 2 bases, V lost 6 bases, and 5 bases had no gene match. This CDR3 has 14 residues. The germline CDR1 and CDR2 sequences are SQVTM and ANQGSEA. In DNA form, the CDR3 reads TGCAGCGTGGGACAGGGAACTGCCTACAATGAGCAGTTCTTC. This gives the protein CSVGQGTAYNEQFF.

The CDR3 region is CASSVDFGSLNSPLHF. The CDR3 DNA reads as TGTGCCAGCAGCGTAGATTTTGGGTCACTGAATTCACCCCTCCACTTT. This chain joins TRBV9 and TRBJ1-6; D gene unclear. V lost 0 bases, J lost 7 bases, and 14 bases lay in between. In germline, CDR1 is SGDLS, CDR2 YYNGEE. The CDR3 loop spans 16 amino acids.

This clonotype was observed at least ten times. V gene TRBV3-1 combines with J gene TRBJ2-5, with D maybe TRBD2 (5 bases). The CDR3 has 17 amino acids. The germline CDR1 and CDR2 sequences are LGHDT and YNNKEL (reference sequence). Between the trimmed V and J ends, which lost 0 bases and 2 bases, there was a span of 16 bases. The CDR3 reads CASSQESAVLEQETQYF. The CDR3 DNA reads as TGTGCCAGCAGCCAAGAGTCGGCAGTACTAGAGCAAGAGACCCAGTACTTC.

This clonotype has a count of ten or more. This rearrangement joins TRBV4-1 to TRBJ2-1, with 10 bases identical to TRBD2. Germline trimming cut 4 bases from V and 5 bases from J; bases unmatched to any gene: 5. The CDR3 is 15 amino acids. Germline CDR1 MGHRA, CDR2 YSYEKL. The CDR3 bases are TGCGCCAGCAGCCGGAGCGGGGGGGAAAACAATGAGCAGTTCTTC. This sequence encodes CASSRSGGENNEQFF.

The sample holds many counts of this clonotype. The chain has TRBV6-1 and TRBJ1-1, with 7 bases lining up with TRBD1. Germline V gives CDR1 MNHNS, CDR2 SASEGT. V was clipped by 5 bases and J by 2 bases; unmatched bases: 8. The CDR3 sequence is 15 residues long. CDR3 protein: CASSSGRQGNTEAFF. DNA of the CDR3: TGTGCCAGCAGTTCGGGCCGACAGGGCAACACTGAAGCTTTCTTT.